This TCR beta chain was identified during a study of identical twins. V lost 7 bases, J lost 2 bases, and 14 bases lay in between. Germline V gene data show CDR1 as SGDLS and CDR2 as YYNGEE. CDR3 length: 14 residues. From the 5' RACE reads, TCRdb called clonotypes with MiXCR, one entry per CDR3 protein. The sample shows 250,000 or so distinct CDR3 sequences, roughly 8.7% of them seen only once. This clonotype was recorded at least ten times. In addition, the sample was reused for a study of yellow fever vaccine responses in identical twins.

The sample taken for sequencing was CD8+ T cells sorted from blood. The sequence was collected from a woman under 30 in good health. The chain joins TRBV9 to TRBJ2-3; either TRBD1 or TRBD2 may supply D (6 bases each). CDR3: CASGGLGTTDTQYF. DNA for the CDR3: TGTGCCAGCGGGGGGCTAGGGACCACAGATACGCAGTATTTT.